What follows are 18 T cell receptor beta chains derived from one specimen sequenced in a study of identical twins. TCRdb used MiXCR to reprocess the 5' RACE reads, holding one entry per CDR3 protein. The table lists over 500,000 distinct CDR3 sequences, 22% of them singletons. These sequences were also reported in another study, on T cells expressing NK-cell markers.

The sample was CD4+ T cells sorted from blood. These receptors originate from a woman aged 18-30 years in good health.

This clonotype was seen more than once but under ten times. V gene TRBV5-1 combines with J gene TRBJ2-1, with 9 bases aligning to TRBD1. Germline trimming cut 0 bases from V and 6 bases from J; bases unmatched to any gene: 10. Germline V lookup: CDR1 SGHRS, CDR2 YFSETQ. The CDR3 is 17 residues long. The CDR3 DNA follows: TGCGCCAGCAGCTTGGCCTGGGGGACAGGGTTTTTCAATGAGCAGTTCTTC. Protein: CASSLAWGTGFFNEQFF.

J is TRBJ2-3 and V is TRBV20-1; 13 positions agree with TRBD2. The CDR3 has 17 residues. The ends lost 6 bases at V and 6 bases at J; junction bases unmatched: 15. CDR1 is DFQATT, CDR2 SNEGSKA, per germline (reference sequence). CDR3 nucleotides: TGCAGTGCCCGGACTAGCGGGAGCCTCTGGGTAGGGGATACGCAGTATTTT. Translated: CSARTSGSLWVGDTQYF.

J is TRBJ2-3 and V is TRBV6-5; D perhaps matches TRBD1 (6 bases). The germline V gene encodes CDR1 MNHEY and CDR2 SVGAGI. The V gene lost 0 bases and the J gene lost 8 bases, with 12 bases spanning the gap. The CDR3 is 14 residues long. The CDR3 loop reads CASSYSITRGTQYF. The CDR3 DNA is TGTGCCAGCAGTTACTCGATCACCAGGGGTACGCAGTATTTT.

This clonotype was counted once. This chain links TRBV7-9 with TRBJ2-1; weak D call: TRBD2 (6 bases). The CDR3 covers 14 residues. CDR1 and CDR2 from the germline V gene are SEHNR and FQNEAQ (reference sequence). V lost 6 bases and J lost 2, with 11 bases in between. CDR3 bases: TGTGCCAGCAGTATCGGGAGCCCCTACAATGAGCAGTTCTTC. Amino acids: CASSIGSPYNEQFF.

V gene TRBV2 combines with J gene TRBJ2-5; tentatively, D is TRBD2 (5 bases). V lost 3 bases and J 2 bases, leaving 7 bases between the germline ends. CDR1 and CDR2 from the germline V gene are SNHLY and FYNNEI. The CDR3 consists of 13 residues. CDR3 coding DNA: TGTGCCAGCAGTGAGGACTGGCAAGAGACCCAGTACTTC. This translates into CASSEDWQETQYF.

The sample holds many counts of this clonotype. The chain uses TRBV5-1 and TRBJ2-1; D ambiguous. Germline assignment: CDR1 SGHRS and CDR2 YFSETQ. Between the trimmed V and J ends, which lost 2 bases and 6 bases, there was a span of 15 bases. The CDR3 extends over 15 amino acids. The CDR3 nucleotides are TGCGCCAGCAGCTTCCAACCCGGAGTCCCCAATGAGCAGTTCTTC. Encoded protein: CASSFQPGVPNEQFF.

This clonotype was recorded a few times. The chain is built from TRBV12-3 or TRBV12-4 and TRBJ2-3; 10 bases line up with TRBD2. The CDR3 loop spans 16 amino acids. After removal of 2 bases from V and 6 bases from J, the junction contained 8 bases not matched to a gene. CDR3 protein: CASSLRLAGASDTQYF. CDR3 coding DNA: TGTGCCAGCAGTTTACGTCTAGCGGGAGCGTCCGATACGCAGTATTTT.

The CDR3 loop reads CSARDSGTSGSPRAGELFF. CDR3 in DNA: TGCAGTGCTAGAGATTCCGGGACTAGCGGGAGCCCCAGAGCCGGGGAGCTGTTTTTT. The rearrangement joins TRBV20-1 to TRBJ2-2; 14 bases line up with TRBD2. The CDR3 spans 19 residues. Per the germline V gene, CDR1 is DFQATT and CDR2 is SNEGSKA (reference sequence). The junction had 12 bases not matched to a gene; V was cut back by 0 bases and J by 6 bases.

The chain combines TRBV9 with TRBJ2-5; D might be TRBD2 (5 bases). CDR3 length: 15 amino acids. The V end was cut by 3 bases, the J end by 5 bases, with 17 bases between. CDR1 is SGDLS, CDR2 YYNGEE, per germline. The CDR3 nucleotides read TGTGCCAGCAGCGCCCAATCGATACTAGGGGAGACCCAGTACTTC. It codes for CASSAQSILGETQYF.

This chain links TRBV3-1 with TRBJ1-2; no clear D. V shed 7 bases and J shed 9 bases, with 15 bases lying between them. Germline assignment: CDR1 LGHDT and CDR2 YNNKEL (reference sequence). The CDR3 runs to 12 residues. CDR3 bases: TGTGCCAGCAACCTCAACGGTCGGCGCTACACCTTC. Amino acid sequence: CASNLNGRRYTF.

V and J are TRBV20-1 and TRBJ2-3, with 8 bases identical to TRBD2. Trimming removed 1 base from V and 4 bases from J; junction bases left unmatched: 4. The CDR3 runs 14 residues. In germline, CDR1 is DFQATT, CDR2 SNEGSKA (reference sequence). Here the CDR3 DNA reads TGCAGTGCTAGAGTGAGCGGGAGCGCAGATACGCAGTATTTT. This translates into CSARVSGSADTQYF.

The chain couples TRBV20-1 to TRBJ2-2; 7 bases agree with TRBD1. V lost 0 bases to trimming and J lost 6 bases; unmatched junction nucleotides: 10. The germline V gene has CDR1 DFQATT and CDR2 SNEGSKA (reference sequence). The CDR3 contains 16 residues. CDR3 nucleotides: TGCAGTGCTAGAGATCAGCGAGGGGGCGCCTCCGGGGAGCTGTTTTTT. Amino acid sequence: CSARDQRGGASGELFF.

This chain links TRBV4-1 with TRBJ1-1; 8 positions match TRBD1. The CDR3 has 16 residues. The germline gives CDR1 MGHRA, CDR2 YSYEKL. V lost 4 bases, J lost 5 bases, and 12 bases stayed unmatched. The CDR3 DNA reads TGCGCCAGCAGCCCGATCGGGAAGGACAGGGCTACTGAAGCTTTCTTT. It encodes CASSPIGKDRATEAFF.

V gene TRBV1 combines with J gene TRBJ2-5; the table's D gene call, TRBD2, was not cross checked with the DNA. TRBV1 is a known pseudogene. The length of the CDR3 is 16 residues. Written as DNA, the CDR3 is TGCACCACCAGGTGTAAGAAGGCGGGAGGGCAAGAGACCCAGTACTTC. It encodes CTTRCKKAGGQETQYF.

This clonotype was seen a handful of times. This sequence joins TRBV29-1 and TRBJ1-2; 8 nucleotides agree with TRBD1. V shed 6 bases, J shed 4 bases, and the junction held 7 bases outside the gene matches. The CDR3 covers 13 residues. Germline loops: CDR1 SQVTM, CDR2 ANQGSEA. CDR3 in DNA: TGCAGCGTGGACAGGGTGGGAACCTATGGCTACACCTTC. Residues: CSVDRVGTYGYTF.

This clonotype was detected only a few times. The rearrangement links TRBV12-3 or TRBV12-4 to TRBJ2-5, with 7 bases that match TRBD1. The CDR3 sequence is 13 residues long. V was clipped by 6 bases and J by 5 bases; unmatched bases: 6. The CDR3 nucleotides read TGTGCCAGCAGCCTCGACAGGGACGAGACCCAGTACTTC. It encodes CASSLDRDETQYF.

This clonotype was detected a few times. The DNA of the CDR3 is TGTGCCAGCAGTTCCTCCGGGGTAATCTCCGAGCAGTACTTC. The encoded protein is CASSSSGVISEQYF. This chain connects TRBV12-3 or TRBV12-4 to TRBJ2-7; TRBD2 is a possible D gene (5 bases). The CDR3 contains 14 residues. V lost 4 bases and J 6 bases, leaving 16 bases between the germline ends.

This clonotype came up a few times. The chain combines TRBV30 with TRBJ1-2; the D is unclear. The CDR3 sequence is 11 residues long. Deletions cut 0 bases from V and 11 bases from J, with 10 bases between. Germline V gene data show CDR1 as GTSNPN and CDR2 as SVGIG (reference sequence). CDR3 in amino acids: CAWSVRGLYTF. The CDR3 nucleotides read TGTGCCTGGAGTGTCCGCGGACTGTACACCTTC.